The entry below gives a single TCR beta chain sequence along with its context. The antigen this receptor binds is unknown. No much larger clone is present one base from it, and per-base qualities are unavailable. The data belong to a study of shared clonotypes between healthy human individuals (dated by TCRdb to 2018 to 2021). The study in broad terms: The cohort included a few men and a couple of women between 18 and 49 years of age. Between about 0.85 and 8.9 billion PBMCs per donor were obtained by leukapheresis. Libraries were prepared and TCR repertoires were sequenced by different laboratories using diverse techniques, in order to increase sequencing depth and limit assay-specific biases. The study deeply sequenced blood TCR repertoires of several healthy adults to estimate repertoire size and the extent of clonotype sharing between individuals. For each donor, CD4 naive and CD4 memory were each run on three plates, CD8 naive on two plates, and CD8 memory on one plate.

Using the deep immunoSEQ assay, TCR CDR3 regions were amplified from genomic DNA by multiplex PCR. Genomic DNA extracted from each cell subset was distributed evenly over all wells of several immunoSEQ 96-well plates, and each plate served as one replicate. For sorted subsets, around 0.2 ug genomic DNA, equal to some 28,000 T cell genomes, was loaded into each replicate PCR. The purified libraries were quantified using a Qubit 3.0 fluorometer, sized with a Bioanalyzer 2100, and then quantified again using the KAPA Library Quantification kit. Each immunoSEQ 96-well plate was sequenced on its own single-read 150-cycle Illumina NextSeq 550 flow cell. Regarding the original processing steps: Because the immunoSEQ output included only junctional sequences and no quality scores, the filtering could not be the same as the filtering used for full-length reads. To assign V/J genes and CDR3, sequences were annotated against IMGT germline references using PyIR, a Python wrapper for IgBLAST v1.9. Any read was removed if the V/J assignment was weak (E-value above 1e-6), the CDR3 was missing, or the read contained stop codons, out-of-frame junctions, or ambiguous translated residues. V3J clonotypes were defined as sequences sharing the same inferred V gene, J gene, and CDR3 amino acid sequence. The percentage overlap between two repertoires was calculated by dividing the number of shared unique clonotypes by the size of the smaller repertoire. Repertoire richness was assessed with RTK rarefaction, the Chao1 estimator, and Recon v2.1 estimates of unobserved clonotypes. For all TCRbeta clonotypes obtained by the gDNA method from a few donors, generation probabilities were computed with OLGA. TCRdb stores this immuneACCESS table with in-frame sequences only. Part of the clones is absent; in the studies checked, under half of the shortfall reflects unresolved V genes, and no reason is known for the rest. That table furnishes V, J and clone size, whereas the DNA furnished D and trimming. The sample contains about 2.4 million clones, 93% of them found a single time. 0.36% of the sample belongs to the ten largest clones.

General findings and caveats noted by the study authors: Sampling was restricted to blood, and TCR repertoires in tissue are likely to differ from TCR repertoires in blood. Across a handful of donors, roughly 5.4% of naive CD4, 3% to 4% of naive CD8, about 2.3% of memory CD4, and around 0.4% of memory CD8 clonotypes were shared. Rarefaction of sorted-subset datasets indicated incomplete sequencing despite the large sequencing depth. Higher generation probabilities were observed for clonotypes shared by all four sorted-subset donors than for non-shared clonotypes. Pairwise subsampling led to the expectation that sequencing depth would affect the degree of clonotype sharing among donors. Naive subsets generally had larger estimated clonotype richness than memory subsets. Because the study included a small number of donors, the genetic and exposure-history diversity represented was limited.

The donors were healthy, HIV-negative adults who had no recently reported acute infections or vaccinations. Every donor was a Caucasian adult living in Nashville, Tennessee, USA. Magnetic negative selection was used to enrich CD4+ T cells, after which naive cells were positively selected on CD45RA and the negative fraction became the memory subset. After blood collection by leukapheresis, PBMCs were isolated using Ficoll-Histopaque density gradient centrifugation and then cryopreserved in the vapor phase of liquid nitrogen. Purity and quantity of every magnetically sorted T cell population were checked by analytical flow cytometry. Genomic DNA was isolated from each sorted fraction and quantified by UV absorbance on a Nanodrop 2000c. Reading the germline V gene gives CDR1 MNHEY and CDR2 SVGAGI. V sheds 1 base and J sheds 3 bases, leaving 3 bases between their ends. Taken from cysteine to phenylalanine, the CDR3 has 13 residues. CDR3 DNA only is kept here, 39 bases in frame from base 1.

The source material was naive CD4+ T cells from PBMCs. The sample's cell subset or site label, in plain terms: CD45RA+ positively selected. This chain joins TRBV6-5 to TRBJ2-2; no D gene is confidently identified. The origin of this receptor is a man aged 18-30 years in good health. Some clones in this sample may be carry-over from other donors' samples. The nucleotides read TGTGCCAGCAGTTACTGGGACACCGGGGAGCTGTTTTTT. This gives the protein CASSYWDTGELFF.